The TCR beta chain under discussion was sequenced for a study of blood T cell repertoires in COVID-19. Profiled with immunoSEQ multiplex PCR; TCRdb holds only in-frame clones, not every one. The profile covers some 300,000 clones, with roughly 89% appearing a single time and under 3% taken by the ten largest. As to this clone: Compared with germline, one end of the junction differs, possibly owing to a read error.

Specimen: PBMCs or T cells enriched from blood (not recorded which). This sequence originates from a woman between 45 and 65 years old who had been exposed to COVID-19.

CDR3 loop: CAGSGQGAPYNSPLHF. The CDR3 nucleotides are TGTGCCGGCAGTGGACAGGGGGCACCCTATAATTCACCCCTCCACTTT. The chain couples TRBV25-1 to TRBJ1-6; 11 positions match TRBD1. CDR1 MGHDK and CDR2 SYGVNS come from the germline V gene. The CDR3 has 16 amino acids.